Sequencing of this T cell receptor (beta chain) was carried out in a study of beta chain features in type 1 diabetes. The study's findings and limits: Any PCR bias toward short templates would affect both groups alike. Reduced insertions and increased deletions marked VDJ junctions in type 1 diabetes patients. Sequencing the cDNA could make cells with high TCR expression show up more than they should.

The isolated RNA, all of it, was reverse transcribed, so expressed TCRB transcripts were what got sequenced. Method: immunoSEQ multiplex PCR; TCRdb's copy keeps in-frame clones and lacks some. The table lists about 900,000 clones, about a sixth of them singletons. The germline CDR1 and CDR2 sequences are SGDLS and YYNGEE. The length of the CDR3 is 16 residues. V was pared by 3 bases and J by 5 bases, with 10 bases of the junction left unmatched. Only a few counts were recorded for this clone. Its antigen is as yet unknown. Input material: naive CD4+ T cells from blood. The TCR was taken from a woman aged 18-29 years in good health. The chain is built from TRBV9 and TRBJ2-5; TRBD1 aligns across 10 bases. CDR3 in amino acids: CASSASGQGGPETQYF. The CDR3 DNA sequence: TGTGCCAGCAGCGCCTCTGGACAGGGGGGGCCTGAGACCCAGTACTTC.